This T cell receptor (beta chain) was documented in a study of T-cell reconstitution after alpha-beta-depleted transplantation in children. Unique molecular identifiers were used in preparing the TCRbeta library. MiXCR, applied by TCRdb to the PCR reads, yields one record per CDR3 protein. The sample has hundreds of thousands of distinct CDR3 sequences; around 16% are singletons. The CDR3 totals 17 residues. This clonotype was detected a few times. The sequencing used PBMCs from the stem cell graft donor, collected from the stem cell graft. This clonotype was sampled from a human donor who donated a stem cell graft to a child with acute myeloid leukemia. The chain carries TRBV21-1 and TRBJ1-3. TRBV21-1 is termed a pseudogene. The CDR3 region has the DNA TGTGCCAGCAGCAAAGTCGGGGACCCGAGCTCTGGAAACACCATATATTTT. This codes for CASSKVGDPSSGNTIYF.